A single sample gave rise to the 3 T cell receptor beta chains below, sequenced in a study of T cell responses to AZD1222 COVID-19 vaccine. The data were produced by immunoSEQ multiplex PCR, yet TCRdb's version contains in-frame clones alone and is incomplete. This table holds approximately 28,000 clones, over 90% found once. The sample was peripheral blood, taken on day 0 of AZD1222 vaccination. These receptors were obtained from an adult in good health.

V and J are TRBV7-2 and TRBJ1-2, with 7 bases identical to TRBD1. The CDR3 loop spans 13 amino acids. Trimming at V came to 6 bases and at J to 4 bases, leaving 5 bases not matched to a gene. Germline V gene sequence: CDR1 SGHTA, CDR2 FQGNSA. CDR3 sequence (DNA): TGTGCCAGCAGACCGACAGGGCTCTATGGCTACACCTTC. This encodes CASRPTGLYGYTF. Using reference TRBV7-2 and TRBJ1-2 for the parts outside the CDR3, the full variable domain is GAGVSQSPSNKVTEKGKDVELRCDPISGHTALYWYRQSLGQGLEFLIYFQGNSAPDKSGLPSDRFSAERTGGSVSTLTIQRTQQEDSAVYLCASRPTGLYGYTFGSGTRLTVV.

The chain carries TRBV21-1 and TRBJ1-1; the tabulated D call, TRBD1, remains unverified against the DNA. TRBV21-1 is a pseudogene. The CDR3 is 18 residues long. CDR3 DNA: TGTGCCAGCAGCAAAATAATCACAGGGGTGACAGTGAACACTGAAGCTTTCTTT. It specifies CASSKIITGVTVNTEAFF.

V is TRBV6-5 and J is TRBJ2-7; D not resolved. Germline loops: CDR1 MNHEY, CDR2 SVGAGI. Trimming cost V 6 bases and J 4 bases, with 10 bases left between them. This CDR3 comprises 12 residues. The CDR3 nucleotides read TGTGCCAGCAGCCCGCAGTATTACGAGCAGTACTTC. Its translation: CASSPQYYEQYF.